The T cell receptor (beta chain) described here comes from a study of cytomegalovirus exposure and HLA in healthy donors (dated by TCRdb to about 2017). Context from the whole study: A later analysis indicated that the 120 validation repertoires were generated on the platform also employed for the 700 or so repertoires of the first cohort. The study aimed to test whether signatures of past pathogen exposure could be identified by cataloging public T cell receptors. In addition to the first cohort of several hundred subjects, a separate validation cohort of approximately 130 different subjects was used. The study combined high-throughput TCR immunosequencing, statistical association of individual TCRs with disease status, and machine learning to predict cytomegalovirus infection status.

Overall study results and their limits: Three of the identified cytomegalovirus-associated TCR beta chains were confirmed in vitro to be specific for cytomegalovirus antigens. The classifier was reported to diagnose cytomegalovirus status with high specificity and sensitivity in both the original cohort and the validation cohort. While some public TCRs were present in many individuals, most TCR sequences turned up only very rarely across donors. The authors suggested that the approach could potentially be generalized to other disease states and immunological phenotypes. The validation cohort had no HLA typing available for a later analysis, so co-occurrence within that cohort was assessed over all 130 or so repertoires. A total of about 150 TCR beta chains were listed by the study as associated with cytomegalovirus. A later analysis found that TCRs clustered in the first cohort also tended to co-occur in the 120 validation repertoires, with 94% of cluster scores above 0.

CDR1 and CDR2 are read off the germline V gene as MNHNS and SASEGT. Deletion took 2 bases off V and 5 bases off J, with a span of 10 bases between the germline ends. Its CDR3 holds 14 amino acids, cysteine through phenylalanine. This entry keeps only the CDR3 DNA: 42 bases, framed from base 1. Separate from the roughly 650-subject first cohort, the validation cohort of roughly 120 subjects was the group to which the donors belonged. The library was obtained by the immunoSEQ multiplex PCR assay. For the original study's pipeline: A statistical classification framework was developed to diagnose cytomegalovirus status using the catalog of TCR beta chain sequences. TCRdb stores this immuneACCESS table with in-frame sequences only. Part of the clones is absent; in the studies checked, under half of the shortfall reflects unresolved V genes, and no reason is known for the rest. The DNA was the basis for D and trimming; V, J and clone size are from that table. For this sample there are tens of thousands of clones; around 94% appear just once. The ten largest clones represent roughly 3.2% of the sample.

For this clone: The antigen this receptor binds is unknown. No quality values exist for individual bases; no much larger clone is one base distant.

The sequence is built from TRBV6-1 and TRBJ1-3; perhaps TRBD1 is the D gene, with 5 bases matching. This TCR was sampled from a woman under 30 in good health and CMV-seropositive. The sequencing input was PBMCs. The CDR3 protein sequence reads: CASSELWGRNTIYF. The bases read TGTGCCAGCAGTGAACTCTGGGGCAGAAACACCATATATTTT.